The rows below give T cell receptor beta chains drawn from one sample of a study of early T cells in non-severe SARS-CoV-2 infection. One entry per CDR3 protein, called by TCRdb with MiXCR from the 5' RACE reads. The repertoire consists of more than 25,000 distinct CDR3 sequences, with about 4.5% occurring once and the leading ten covering 5.5% to 6%. The source was whole blood, collected at baseline. These receptors all come from an adult who was a healthcare worker with PCR-confirmed SARS-CoV-2 infection or an uninfected control (not recorded which). Both conserved end residues are part of each CDR3. Each record gives: D gene, V gene, clone size, J gene, CDR3 protein, CDR3 DNA. D genes are given only for firm matches. Where a row states a size, it is once, few, many or the class of an expanded clone; other rows omit it.

TRBD1	TRBV5-1	many	TRBJ1-1	CASSLGQEFQNTEAFF	TGCGCCAGCAGCCTAGGACAGGAGTTTCAGAACACTGAAGCTTTCTTT
TRBD1	TRBV29-1	many	TRBJ2-7	CSVEGSPGTGTYEQYF	TGCAGCGTTGAAGGGTCCCCCGGGACAGGGACCTACGAGCAGTACTTC
.	TRBV18	many	TRBJ2-5	CASSPRREAETQYF	TGTGCCAGCTCACCGAGGCGGGAAGCTGAGACCCAGTACTTC
.	TRBV30	large	TRBJ2-5	CAWSVLWARETQYF	TGTGCCTGGAGTGTACTGTGGGCCCGGGAGACCCAGTACTTC
.	TRBV29-1	.	TRBJ2-7	CSVAVRPNLYEQYF	TGCAGCGTTGCTGTGAGACCTAACCTCTACGAGCAGTACTTC
.	TRBV6-5	many	TRBJ2-7	CASSDPGGQRSYEQYF	TGTGCCAGCAGTGACCCCGGTGGGCAGCGGTCCTACGAGCAGTACTTC
TRBD1	TRBV10-3	few	TRBJ2-7	CAISGSDRGLSYEQYF	TGTGCCATCAGTGGATCCGACAGGGGGCTATCCTACGAGCAGTACTTC
.	TRBV5-3	.	TRBJ1-2	CARSLGGTF	TGTGCCAGAAGCTTGGGAGGCACCTTC
.	TRBV29-1	many	TRBJ1-5	CSVGTDSNQPQHF	TGCAGCGTTGGAACCGATAGCAATCAGCCCCAGCATTTT
TRBD2	TRBV7-6	few	TRBJ2-5	CASSLAGEGTQYF	TGTGCCAGCAGCTTAGCAGGGGAGGGGACCCAGTACTTC
.	TRBV11-2	many	TRBJ2-3	CASSHDRGAQADTQYF	TGTGCCAGCAGCCACGATCGGGGGGCCCAGGCAGATACGCAGTATTTT
TRBD2	TRBV5-4	.	TRBJ2-1	CASSLVGGNNEQFF	TGTGCCAGCAGCTTGGTGGGGGGGAACAATGAGCAGTTCTTC
TRBD1	TRBV12-3/TRBV12-4	many	TRBJ2-7	CASSSGQPGLNEQYF	TGTGCCAGCAGTTCGGGACAGCCGGGTTTGAACGAGCAGTACTTC
.	TRBV9	many	TRBJ1-1	CASSVNILNTEAFF	TGTGCCAGCAGCGTAAACATCCTGAACACTGAAGCTTTCTTT
TRBD1	TRBV6-2/TRBV6-3	.	TRBJ1-1	CASSRRGQGFYTEAFF	TGTGCCAGCAGCCGCCGCGGACAGGGATTCTACACTGAAGCTTTCTTT
.	TRBV18	many	TRBJ2-7	CASSQRQDEQYF	TGTGCCAGCTCGCAGAGACAGGACGAGCAGTACTTC
TRBD2	TRBV6-2/TRBV6-3	many	TRBJ2-1	CASVTSGSSYNEQFF	TGTGCCAGCGTGACTAGCGGGTCCTCCTACAATGAGCAGTTCTTC
TRBD1	TRBV7-9	few	TRBJ1-6	CASSLTGVSPLHF	TGTGCCAGCAGCTTGACAGGGGTATCACCCCTCCACTTT
.	TRBV21-1	few	TRBJ2-3	CASSNREPYTDTQYF	TGTGCCAGCAGCAACCGGGAACCCTACACAGATACGCAGTATTTT
.	TRBV7-9	medium-sized	TRBJ1-2	CASSLPGTNYGYTF	TGTGCCAGCAGCCTACCCGGGACAAACTATGGCTACACCTTC
TRBD2	TRBV28	many	TRBJ2-3	CASSSRYGGGTDTQYF	TGTGCCAGCAGTTCCCGATACGGGGGGGGCACAGATACGCAGTATTTT
.	TRBV7-2	many	TRBJ1-1	CASSLAVLNTEAFF	TGTGCCAGCAGCTTAGCGGTGTTGAACACTGAAGCTTTCTTT
.	TRBV7-2	many	TRBJ1-1	CASSSRTTLIPTEAFF	TGTGCCAGCAGCTCCCGGACAACTCTGATCCCCACTGAAGCTTTCTTT
.	TRBV5-1	many	TRBJ2-7	CASTRDTAYEQYF	TGCGCCAGCACTCGGGACACCGCCTACGAGCAGTACTTC
.	TRBV19	many	TRBJ2-2	CANSTTGGDGELFF	TGTGCCAATAGTACCACAGGAGGCGACGGGGAGCTGTTTTTT
.	TRBV29-1	many	TRBJ2-1	CSVDKGSVANEQFF	TGCAGCGTGGACAAGGGTAGTGTGGCCAATGAGCAGTTCTTC
.	TRBV7-3	many	TRBJ2-5	CASSLRGKETQYF	TGTGCCAGCAGCTTACGGGGGAAGGAGACCCAGTACTTC
.	TRBV12-2	many	TRBJ2-4	CASRRRRGLLAKNIQYF	TGTGCAAGTCGCCGAAGACGAGGGTTACTAGCCAAAAACATTCAGTACTTC
.	TRBV27	many	TRBJ1-1	CASTGQGQYTEAFF	TGTGCCAGCACTGGACAAGGACAGTACACTGAAGCTTTCTTT
TRBD1	TRBV4-3	many	TRBJ2-3	CASSSGQGLMDTQYF	TGCGCCAGCAGCTCGGGACAGGGCCTAATGGATACGCAGTATTTT
TRBD1	TRBV19	many	TRBJ1-5	CASSIAPQGGNQPQHF	TGTGCCAGTAGTATAGCCCCACAGGGGGGTAATCAGCCCCAGCATTTT
.	TRBV20-1	many	TRBJ2-3	CSAGDRAGGRGTDTQYF	TGCAGTGCGGGGGACAGAGCGGGCGGACGTGGCACAGATACGCAGTATTTT
TRBD1	TRBV5-1	many	TRBJ2-7	CASSSGQHQAGYF	TGCGCCAGCAGCTCGGGACAGCACCAGGCTGGGTACTTC
.	TRBV19	many	TRBJ2-7	CASSTATGTYEQYF	TGTGCCAGTAGTACCGCAACCGGTACCTACGAGCAGTACTTC
.	TRBV11-1	many	TRBJ2-5	CASSRQETQYF	TGTGCCAGCAGCCGCCAAGAGACCCAGTACTTC